These 5 T cell receptor beta chains came from one sample sequenced in a study of post-analysis software for immune sequencing data. General study findings and limits: Patients had higher frequencies than controls of about 5 TRBV segments, including TRBV5-6, TRBV5-1 and TRBV20-1.

Unique-molecular-identifier-tagged TCR beta cDNA libraries were used. TCRdb re-analysed the PCR reads in MiXCR, keeping a single row per CDR3 protein. The repertoire has approximately 630,000 distinct CDR3 sequences, 55% to 70% of them found once; the top ten carry approximately 10%. These receptors have no known antigen. The sample consisted of blood. These receptors all stem from a girl under 10 years old with multiple sclerosis.

This clonotype was seen only a few times. This sequence joins TRBV29-1 and TRBJ1-2, with D uncertain. Trimming pared 3 bases from V and 3 bases from J, leaving 8 bases between. The V gene's germline CDR1 is SQVTM and CDR2 ANQGSEA. This CDR3 region has 12 residues. CDR3 in DNA: TGCAGCGTTGAGAGGGCCCACTATGGCTACACCTTC. Protein product: CSVERAHYGYTF. The whole variable domain, remainder taken from reference TRBV29-1 and TRBJ1-2, is SAVISQKPSRDICQRGTSLTIQCQVDSQVTMMFWYRQQPGQSLTLIATANQGSEATYESGFVIDKFPISRPNLTFSTLTVSNMSPEDSSIYLCSVERAHYGYTFGSGTRLTVV.

The CDR3 here is CASSSMAVHLVHEQFF. CDR3 nucleotides: TGTGCCAGCAGCTCGATGGCAGTACATTTGGTCCATGAGCAGTTCTTC. The chain is built from TRBV7-9 and TRBJ2-1; D not certain. V lost 4 bases to trimming and J lost 8 bases, with 21 bases between them. The CDR3 loop spans 16 amino acids. From germline, CDR1 is SEHNR and CDR2 FQNEAQ (reference sequence).

The V call is TRBV7-8, the J call TRBJ2-2; D might be TRBD2 (6 bases). Germline CDR1 and CDR2: SGHVS and FQNEAQ. Trimming took off 5 bases at V and 3 bases at J, with 10 bases between the two ends. The CDR3 loop spans 14 amino acids. CDR3 residues: CASSQGLHTGELFF. Here the CDR3 DNA reads TGTGCCAGCAGCCAGGGACTCCACACCGGGGAGCTGTTTTTT. Full variable domain (remainder filled in from reference TRBV7-8 and TRBJ2-2): GAGVSQSPRYKVAKRGQDVALRCDPISGHVSLFWYQQALGQGPEFLTYFQNEAQLDKSGLPSDRFFAERPEGSVSTLKIQRTQQEDSAVYLCASSQGLHTGELFFGEGSRLTVL.

The V gene is TRBV2, the J gene TRBJ2-3, with D uncertain. The CDR3 has 16 residues. The V and J ends lost 2 bases and 2 bases respectively, with 14 bases between them. Germline-derived CDR1 and CDR2 are SNHLY and FYNNEI. The CDR3 loop is CASSERRRLITDTQYF. The CDR3 DNA reads TGTGCCAGCAGTGAACGGAGACGGCTAATCACAGATACGCAGTATTTT. The full variable domain, rest sourced from reference TRBV2 and TRBJ2-3, is EPEVTQTPSHQVTQMGQEVILRCVPISNHLYFYWYRQILGQKVEFLVSFYNNEISEKSEIFDDQFSVERPDGSNFTLKIRSTKLEDSAMYFCASSERRRLITDTQYFGPGTRLTVL.

The chain recombines TRBV5-5 with TRBJ2-5; no clear D. The V gene lost 4 bases and the J gene lost 11 bases, with 24 bases spanning the gap. This CDR3 contains 15 residues. Germline V CDR1 and CDR2: SGHKS, YYEKEE (reference sequence). CDR3 loop: CASSRTTVAYNEQYF. The CDR3 DNA follows: TGTGCCAGCAGCCGAACTACAGTGGCTTACAATGAGCAGTACTTC.